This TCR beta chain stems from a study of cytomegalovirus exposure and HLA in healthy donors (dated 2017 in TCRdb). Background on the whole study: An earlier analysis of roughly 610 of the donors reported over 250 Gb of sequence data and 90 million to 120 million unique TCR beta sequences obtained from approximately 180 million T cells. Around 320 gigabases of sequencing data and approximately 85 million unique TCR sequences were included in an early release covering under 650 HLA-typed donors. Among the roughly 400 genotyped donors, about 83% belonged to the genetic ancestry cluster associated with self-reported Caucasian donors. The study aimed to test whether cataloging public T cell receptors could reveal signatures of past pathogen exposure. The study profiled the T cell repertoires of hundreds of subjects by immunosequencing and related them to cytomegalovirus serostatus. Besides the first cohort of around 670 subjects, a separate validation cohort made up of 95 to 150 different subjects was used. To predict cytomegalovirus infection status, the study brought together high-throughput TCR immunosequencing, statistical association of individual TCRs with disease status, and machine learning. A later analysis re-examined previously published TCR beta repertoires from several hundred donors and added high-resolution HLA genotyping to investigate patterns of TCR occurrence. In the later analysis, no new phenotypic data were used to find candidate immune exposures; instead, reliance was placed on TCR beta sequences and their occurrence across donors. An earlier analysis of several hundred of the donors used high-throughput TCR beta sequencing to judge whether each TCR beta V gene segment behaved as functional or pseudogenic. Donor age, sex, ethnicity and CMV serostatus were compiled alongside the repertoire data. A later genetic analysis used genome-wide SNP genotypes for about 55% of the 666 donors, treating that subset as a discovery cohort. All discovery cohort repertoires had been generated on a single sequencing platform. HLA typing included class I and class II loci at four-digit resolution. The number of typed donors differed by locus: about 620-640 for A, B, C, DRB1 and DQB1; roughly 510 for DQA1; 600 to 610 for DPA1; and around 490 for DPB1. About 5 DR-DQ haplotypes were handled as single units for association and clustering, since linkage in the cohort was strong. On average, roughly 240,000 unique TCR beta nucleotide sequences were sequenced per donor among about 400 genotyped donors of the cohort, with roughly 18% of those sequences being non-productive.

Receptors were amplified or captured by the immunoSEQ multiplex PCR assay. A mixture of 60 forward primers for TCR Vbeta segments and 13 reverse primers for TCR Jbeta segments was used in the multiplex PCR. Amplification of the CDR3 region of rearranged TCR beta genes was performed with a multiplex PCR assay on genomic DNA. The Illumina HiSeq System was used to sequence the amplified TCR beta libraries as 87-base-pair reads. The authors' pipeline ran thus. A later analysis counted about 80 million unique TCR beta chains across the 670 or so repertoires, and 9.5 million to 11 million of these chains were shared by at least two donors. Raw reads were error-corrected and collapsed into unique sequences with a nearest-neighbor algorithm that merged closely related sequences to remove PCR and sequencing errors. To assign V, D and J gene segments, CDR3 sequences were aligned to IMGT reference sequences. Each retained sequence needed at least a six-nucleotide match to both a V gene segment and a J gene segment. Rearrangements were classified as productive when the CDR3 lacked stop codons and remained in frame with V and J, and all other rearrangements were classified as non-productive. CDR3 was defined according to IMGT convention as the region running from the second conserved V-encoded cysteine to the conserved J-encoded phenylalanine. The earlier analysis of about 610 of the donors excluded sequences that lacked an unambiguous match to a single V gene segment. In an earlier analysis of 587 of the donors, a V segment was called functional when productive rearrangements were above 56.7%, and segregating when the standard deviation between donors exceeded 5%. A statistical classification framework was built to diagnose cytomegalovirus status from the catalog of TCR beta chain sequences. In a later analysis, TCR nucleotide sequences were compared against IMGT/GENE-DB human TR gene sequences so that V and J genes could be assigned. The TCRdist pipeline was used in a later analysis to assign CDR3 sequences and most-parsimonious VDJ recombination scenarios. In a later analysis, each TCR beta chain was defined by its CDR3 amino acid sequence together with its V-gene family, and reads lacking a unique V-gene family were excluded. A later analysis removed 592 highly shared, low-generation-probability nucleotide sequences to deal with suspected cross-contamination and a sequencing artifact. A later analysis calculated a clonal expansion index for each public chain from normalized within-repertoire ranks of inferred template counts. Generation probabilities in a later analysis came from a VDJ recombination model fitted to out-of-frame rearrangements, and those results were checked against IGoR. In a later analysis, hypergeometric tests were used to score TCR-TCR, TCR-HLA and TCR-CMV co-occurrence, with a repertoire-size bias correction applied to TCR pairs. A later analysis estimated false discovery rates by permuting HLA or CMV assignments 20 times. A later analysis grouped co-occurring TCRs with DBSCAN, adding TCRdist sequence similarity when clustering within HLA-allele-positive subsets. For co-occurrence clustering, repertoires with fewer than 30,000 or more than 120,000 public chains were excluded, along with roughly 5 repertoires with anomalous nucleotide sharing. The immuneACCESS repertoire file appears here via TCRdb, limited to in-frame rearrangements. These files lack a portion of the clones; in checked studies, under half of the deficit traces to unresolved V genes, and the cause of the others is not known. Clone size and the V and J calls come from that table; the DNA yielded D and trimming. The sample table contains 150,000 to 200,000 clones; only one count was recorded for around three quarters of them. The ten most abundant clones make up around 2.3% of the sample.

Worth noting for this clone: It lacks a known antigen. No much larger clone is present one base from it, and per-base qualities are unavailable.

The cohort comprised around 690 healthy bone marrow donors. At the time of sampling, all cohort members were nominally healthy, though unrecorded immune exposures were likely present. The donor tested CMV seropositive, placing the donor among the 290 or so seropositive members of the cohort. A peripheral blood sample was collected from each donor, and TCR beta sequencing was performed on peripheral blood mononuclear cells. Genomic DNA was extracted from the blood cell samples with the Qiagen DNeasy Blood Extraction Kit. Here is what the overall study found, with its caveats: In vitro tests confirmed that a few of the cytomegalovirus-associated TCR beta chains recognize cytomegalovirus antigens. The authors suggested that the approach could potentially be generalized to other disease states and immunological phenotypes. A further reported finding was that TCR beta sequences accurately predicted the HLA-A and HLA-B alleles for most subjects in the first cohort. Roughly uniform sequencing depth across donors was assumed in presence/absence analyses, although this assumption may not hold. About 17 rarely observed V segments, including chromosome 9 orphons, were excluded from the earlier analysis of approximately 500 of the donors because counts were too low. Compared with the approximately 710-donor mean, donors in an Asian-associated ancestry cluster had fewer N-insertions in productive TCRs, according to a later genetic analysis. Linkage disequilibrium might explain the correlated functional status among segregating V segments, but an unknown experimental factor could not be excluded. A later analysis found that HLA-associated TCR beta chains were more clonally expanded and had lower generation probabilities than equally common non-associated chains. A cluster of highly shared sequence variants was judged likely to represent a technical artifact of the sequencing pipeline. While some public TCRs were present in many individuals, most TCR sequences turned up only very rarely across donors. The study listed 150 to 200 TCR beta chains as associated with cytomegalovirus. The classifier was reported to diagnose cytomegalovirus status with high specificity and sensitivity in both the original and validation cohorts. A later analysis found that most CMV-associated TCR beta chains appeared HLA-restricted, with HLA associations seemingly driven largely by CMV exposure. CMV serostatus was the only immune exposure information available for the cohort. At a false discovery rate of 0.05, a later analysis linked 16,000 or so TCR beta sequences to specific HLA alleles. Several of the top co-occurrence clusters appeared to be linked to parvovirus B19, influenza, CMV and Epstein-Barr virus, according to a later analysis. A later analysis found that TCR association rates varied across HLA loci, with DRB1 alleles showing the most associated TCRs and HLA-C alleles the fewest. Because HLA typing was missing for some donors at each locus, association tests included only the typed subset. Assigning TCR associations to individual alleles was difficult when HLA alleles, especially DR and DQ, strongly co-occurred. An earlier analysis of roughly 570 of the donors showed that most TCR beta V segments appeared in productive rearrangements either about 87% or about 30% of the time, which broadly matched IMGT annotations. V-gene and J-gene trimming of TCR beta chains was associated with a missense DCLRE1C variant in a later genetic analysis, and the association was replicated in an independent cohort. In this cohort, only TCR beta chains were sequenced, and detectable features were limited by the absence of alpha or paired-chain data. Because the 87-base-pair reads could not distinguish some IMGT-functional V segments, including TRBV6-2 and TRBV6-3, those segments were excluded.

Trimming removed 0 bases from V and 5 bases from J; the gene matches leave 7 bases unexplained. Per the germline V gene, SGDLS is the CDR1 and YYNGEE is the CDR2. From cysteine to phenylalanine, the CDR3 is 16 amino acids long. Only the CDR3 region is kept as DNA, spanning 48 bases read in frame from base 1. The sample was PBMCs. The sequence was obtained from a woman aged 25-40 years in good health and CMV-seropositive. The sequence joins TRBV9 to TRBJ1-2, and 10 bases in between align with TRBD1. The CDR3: CASSVETGGTRYGYTF. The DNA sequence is TGTGCCAGCAGCGTAGAGACAGGGGGCACTAGATATGGCTACACCTTC.